The sequence of this T cell receptor (beta chain) was determined in a study of shared clonotypes between healthy human individuals. Repertoires were generated with immunoSEQ multiplex PCR, while TCRdb's copy carries only in-frame clones and drops some. This sample has around 300,000 clones, with around 87% found just once. Germline-derived CDR1 and CDR2 are MGHDK and SYGVNS. Trimming pared 3 bases from V and 4 bases from J, leaving 7 bases between. The CDR3 consists of 12 residues. The sequencing sample was made of memory CD8+ T cells sorted from blood. As for subset: CD45RO+ cells pooled with CCR7-negative TemRA cells. This clonotype was sampled from a man younger than 35 in good health. The chain carries TRBV25-1 and TRBJ2-7; unclear D gene. The CDR3 is CASSDPRYEQYF. CDR3 coding DNA: TGTGCCAGCAGTGATCCCAGGTACGAGCAGTACTTC.